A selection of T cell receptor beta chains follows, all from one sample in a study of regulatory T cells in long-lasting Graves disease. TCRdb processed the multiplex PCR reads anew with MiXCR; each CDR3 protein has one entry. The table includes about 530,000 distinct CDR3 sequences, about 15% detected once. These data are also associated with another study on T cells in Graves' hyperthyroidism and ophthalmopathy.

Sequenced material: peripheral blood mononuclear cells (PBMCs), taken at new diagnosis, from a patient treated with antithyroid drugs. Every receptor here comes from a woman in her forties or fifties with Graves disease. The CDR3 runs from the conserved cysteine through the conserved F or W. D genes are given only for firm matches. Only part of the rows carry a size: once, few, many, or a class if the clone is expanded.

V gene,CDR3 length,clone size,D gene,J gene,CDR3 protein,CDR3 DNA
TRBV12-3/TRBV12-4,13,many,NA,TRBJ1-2,CASSLMVSEGYTF,TGTGCCAGCAGTCTTATGGTGTCGGAGGGCTACACCTTC
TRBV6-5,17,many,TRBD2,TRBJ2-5,CASSYRGTSGYQETQYF,TGTGCCAGCAGTTATAGGGGGACTAGCGGGTACCAAGAGACCCAGTACTTC
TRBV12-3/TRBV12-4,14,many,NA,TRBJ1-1,CASSLKEMNTEAFF,TGTGCCAGCAGTTTAAAAGAGATGAACACTGAGGCTTTCTTT
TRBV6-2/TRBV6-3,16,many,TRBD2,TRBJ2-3,CASGAASGGKTDTQYF,TGTGCCAGCGGAGCCGCCAGCGGGGGGAAAACAGATACGCAGTATTTT
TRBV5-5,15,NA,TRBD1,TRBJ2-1,CASSPNGQGFDEQFF,TGTGCCAGCAGCCCAAACGGACAGGGATTTGATGAGCAGTTCTTC
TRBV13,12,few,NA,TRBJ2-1,CASSRSGDEQFF,TGTGCCAGCAGCCGAAGCGGCGATGAGCAGTTCTTC
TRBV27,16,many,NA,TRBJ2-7,CASSSPSSGFSYEQYF,TGTGCCAGCAGCTCCCCATCGAGCGGTTTCTCCTACGAGCAGTACTTC
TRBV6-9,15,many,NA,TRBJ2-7,CASSFADGDTYEQYF,TGTGCCAGCAGTTTCGCGGACGGTGATACCTACGAGCAGTACTTC
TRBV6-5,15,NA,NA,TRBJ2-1,CASSYSGRAVNEQFF,TGTGCCAGCAGTTACTCGGGCAGGGCAGTCAATGAGCAGTTCTTC
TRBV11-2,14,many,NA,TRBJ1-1,CASSLGVKNTEAFF,TGTGCCAGCAGCTTAGGAGTAAAGAACACTGAAGCTTTCTTT
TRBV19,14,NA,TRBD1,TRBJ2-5,CATTETGRQETQYF,TGTGCCACGACGGAGACAGGGAGACAAGAGACCCAGTACTTC
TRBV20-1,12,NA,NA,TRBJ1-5,CSATTGSQPQHF,TGCAGTGCGACGACCGGGTCTCAGCCCCAGCATTTT
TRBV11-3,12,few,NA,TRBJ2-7,CASSLDYLEQYF,TGTGCCAGCAGCTTAGACTACCTCGAGCAGTACTTC
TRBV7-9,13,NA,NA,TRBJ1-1,CASSPYQNTEAFF,TGTGCCAGCAGCCCGTATCAGAACACTGAAGCTTTCTTT
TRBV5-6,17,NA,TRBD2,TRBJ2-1,CASSIQAWLAGVNEQFF,TGTGCCAGCAGCATTCAGGCGTGGCTAGCGGGGGTCAATGAGCAGTTCTTC
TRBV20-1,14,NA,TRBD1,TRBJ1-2,CSSRWDSDNYGYTF,TGCAGTTCGAGGTGGGACAGTGATAACTATGGCTACACCTTC
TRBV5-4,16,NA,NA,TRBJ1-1,CASSLVGPGTTDEAFF,TGTGCCAGCAGCTTGGTGGGGCCCGGGACCACAGATGAAGCTTTCTTT
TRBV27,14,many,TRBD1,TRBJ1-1,CASSFFQGGTEAFF,TGTGCCAGCAGTTTCTTTCAGGGGGGAACTGAAGCTTTCTTT
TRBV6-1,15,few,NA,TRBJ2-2,CASSEMQGRTGELFF,TGTGCCAGCAGTGAAATGCAGGGGAGGACCGGGGAGCTGTTTTTT
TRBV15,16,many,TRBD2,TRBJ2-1,CATRRSGGNNYNEQFF,TGTGCCACCAGAAGAAGCGGGGGCAACAATTACAATGAGCAGTTCTTC
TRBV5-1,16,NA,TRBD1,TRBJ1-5,CASSLAGQGANQPQHF,TGCGCCAGCAGCTTGGCGGGACAGGGGGCAAATCAGCCCCAGCATTTT
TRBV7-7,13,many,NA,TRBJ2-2,CASSPVRVGELFF,TGTGCTAGCAGCCCCGTCAGGGTGGGGGAGCTGTTTTTT
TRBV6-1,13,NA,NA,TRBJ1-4,CASAGATNEKLFF,TGTGCCTCAGCGGGAGCGACTAATGAAAAACTGTTTTTT
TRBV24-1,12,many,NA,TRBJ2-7,CATSGSGDEQYF,TGTGCCACCAGTGGGTCGGGGGACGAGCAGTACTTC
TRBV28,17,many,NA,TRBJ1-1,CASSRHDIYGVNTEAFF,TGTGCCAGCAGCCGACACGACATCTACGGGGTGAACACTGAAGCTTTCTTT
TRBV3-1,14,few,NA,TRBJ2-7,CASSRDASSYEQYF,TGTGCCAGCAGCCGGGACGCGTCCTCCTACGAGCAGTACTTC
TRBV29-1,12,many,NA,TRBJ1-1,CSVDGTNTEAFF,TGCAGCGTTGATGGCACGAACACTGAAGCTTTCTTT
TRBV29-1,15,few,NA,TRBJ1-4,CSVEDLAGAYEKLFF,TGCAGCGTTGAAGATCTGGCGGGCGCCTATGAAAAACTGTTTTTT
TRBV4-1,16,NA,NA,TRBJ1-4,CASSPVRGGFNEKLFF,TGCGCCAGCAGCCCCGTGAGGGGAGGCTTTAATGAAAAACTGTTTTTT
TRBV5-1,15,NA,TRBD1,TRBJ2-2,CASRGGQDYTGELFF,TGCGCCAGCAGGGGGGGACAGGACTACACCGGGGAGCTGTTTTTT
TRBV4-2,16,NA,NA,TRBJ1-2,CASSQIHRDGIDGYTF,TGTGCCAGCAGCCAAATTCACAGGGATGGGATCGATGGCTACACCTTC
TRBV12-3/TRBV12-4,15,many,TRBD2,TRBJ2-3,CASRAGLAGTDTQYF,TGTGCCAGCAGAGCGGGACTAGCTGGGACAGATACGCAGTATTTT
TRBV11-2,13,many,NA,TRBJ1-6,CASSLATRTPLHF,TGTGCCAGCAGCTTAGCAACCAGAACACCCCTCCACTTT
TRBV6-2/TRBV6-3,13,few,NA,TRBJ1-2,CASSPPGAEGYTF,TGTGCCAGCAGTCCCCCGGGGGCCGAAGGCTACACCTTC
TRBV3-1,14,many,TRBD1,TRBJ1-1,CASSRQTGAAEAFF,TGTGCCAGCAGCCGCCAGACAGGGGCCGCTGAAGCTTTCTTT
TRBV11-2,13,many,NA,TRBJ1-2,CASSLAPFYGYTF,TGTGCCAGCAGCTTGGCCCCCTTCTATGGCTACACCTTC